The sequence of this T cell receptor beta chain was determined in a study of shared clonotypes between healthy human individuals. The CDR3 has 16 residues. Germline V gene data show CDR1 as SGHRS and CDR2 as YFSETQ. Trimming took 7 bases from V and 0 from J, leaving 14 bases between them. An assay was performed, and its level was deep. The protocol was immunoSEQ multiplex PCR, while the TCRdb copy is restricted to in-frame clones and leaves out a portion. The data contain under 1,100,000 clones, about 75% of them seen just once; the ten biggest clones take up about 1.5%. The J gene is TRBJ1-6, the V gene TRBV5-1; a possible D gene is TRBD1 (6 bases). The clonotype comes from a man aged 18 to 29 in good health. The sequencing input was memory CD4+ T cells sorted from blood. Noted subset: CD45RA-negative fraction. CDR3 region: CASGQGGSSYNSPLHF. CDR3 DNA: TGCGCCAGCGGCCAAGGGGGTAGCTCCTATAATTCACCCCTCCACTTT.